Sequencing of this T cell receptor (beta chain) was carried out in a study of shared clonotypes between healthy human individuals. Concerning this clone itself: Its antigen is currently unknown.

Assay: immunoSEQ multiplex PCR; the TCRdb copy retains only in-frame clones and omits some. The sample includes about 2,500,000 clones, approximately 90% of them seen just once. CD4+ cells underwent separation, giving CD45RA+ naive and CD45RA-negative memory subsets. The ends were cut back, 8 bases at V and 1 base at J, with 14 bases in the middle. The CDR3 spans 14 residues. Germline V gives CDR1 GTSNPN, CDR2 SVGIG (reference sequence). Study outcomes and limitations: The study generally estimated greater richness for naive than memory subsets. Incompleteness in sorted-subset sequencing, despite large depth, was shown by rarefaction.

Sequenced: naive CD4+ T cells sorted from blood. As to subset: CD45RA+ positively selected. The V gene is TRBV30, the J gene TRBJ2-2; D might be TRBD1 (6 bases). This sequence was found in a man aged 18 to 30 in good health. Written as DNA, the CDR3 is TGTGCCGCGGAGAACAGGGTGAACACCGGGGAGCTGTTTTTT. This translates into CAAENRVNTGELFF.